This T cell receptor (beta chain) derives from a study of Tregs in tolerant kidney transplant recipients. The CDR3 spans 18 residues. Germline values: CDR1 SEHNR, CDR2 FQNEAQ (reference sequence). Trimming removed 5 bases from V and 3 bases from J; junction bases left unmatched: 8. CD4+CD25+CD127- Tregs, CD4+CD25- non-Tregs, CD4 and CD8 cells were sorted. Produced via immunoSEQ multiplex PCR; TCRdb's table is partial and in-frame only. Of about 110,000 clones listed, 90% are singletons. Notes on this clone: Its antigen remains unidentified.

Study-wide results and caveats: Biological reproducibility was not directly addressed in this study.

The sequencing here drew on CD4+ T cells from blood, taken before the transplant. The clonotype was recovered from a human donor who received a combined kidney and bone marrow transplant. V is TRBV7-9 and J is TRBJ2-6; 12 nucleotides align to TRBD1. The CDR3: CASSSYRDRGRGANVLTF. The CDR3 DNA reads as TGTGCCAGCAGCAGCTACCGGGACAGGGGGCGTGGGGCCAACGTCCTGACTTTC.